Shown below are 21 T cell receptor beta chains from a single sample sequenced in a study of blood T cell repertoires in COVID-19. The repertoire was sequenced with immunoSEQ multiplex PCR; TCRdb's copy has only in-frame clones and lacks some. The sample shows about 120,000 clones, around three quarters of them seen only once. The sample consisted of peripheral blood. These receptors all stem from an elderly woman with acute or convalescent COVID-19.

This chain joins TRBV7-6 and TRBJ2-7; D not resolved. V was shortened by 0 bases and J by 1 base, with 7 bases between the two germline ends. The germline CDR1 and CDR2 sequences are SGHVS and FNYEAQ. This CDR3 is built from 14 residues. The DNA of the CDR3 is TGTGCCAGCAGCTTAGCGATAGAGTCCTACGAGCAGTACTTC. It specifies CASSLAIESYEQYF.

The chain has TRBV6-5 and TRBJ1-1, with D tentatively TRBD1 (6 bases). V lost 5 bases, J lost 4 bases, and 14 bases lay in between. Germline CDR1 MNHEY, CDR2 SVGAGI. This CDR3 has 14 residues. CDR3 sequence reads: CASSPPGVFTEAFF. CDR3 sequence (DNA): TGTGCCAGCAGTCCCCCAGGGGTTTTCACTGAAGCTTTCTTT.

This clone was detected only a few times. The rearrangement links TRBV27 to TRBJ1-6; D may be TRBD1 (6 bases). Germline lookup yields CDR1 MNHEY and CDR2 SMNVEV (reference sequence). V was cut by 3 bases and J by 10 bases, with 22 bases left in between. CDR3 length equals 17 residues. CDR3 amino acids: CASSLYGLRDTGSPLHF. CDR3 nucleotide sequence: TGTGCCAGCAGTTTGTATGGGCTTCGGGACACCGGGTCACCCCTCCACTTT.

This clone has a single count. The J gene is TRBJ1-5, the V gene TRBV10-3; D is ambiguous. With 3 bases removed from V and 3 bases from J, the gap between germline ends came to 12 bases. The CDR3 consists of 15 residues. Germline values: CDR1 ENHRY, CDR2 SYGVKD. In nucleotides, the CDR3 is TGTGCCATCAGTGATATTGTGAGGGACAATCAGCCCCAGCATTTT. Its translation: CAISDIVRDNQPQHF.

V usage is TRBV6-5 and J usage is TRBJ1-2; 9 nucleotides agree with TRBD1. In germline, CDR1 is MNHEY, CDR2 SVGAGI. Germline trimming cut 5 bases from V and 1 base from J; bases unmatched to any gene: 5. The CDR3 totals 15 residues. The CDR3 bases are TGTGCCAGCAGTCGGACAGGGGTCGGTAACTATGGCTACACCTTC. This translates into CASSRTGVGNYGYTF.

The J gene is TRBJ2-1, the V gene TRBV6-5; 7 bases match TRBD2. The CDR3 is 15 residues long. J gave up 8 bases and V 2 bases, and 9 bases lay outside the gene matches. CDR1 is MNHEY, CDR2 SVGAGI, per germline. DNA of the CDR3: TGTGCCAGCAGTTACGCTGCTAGCGGTATCCATGAGCAGTTCTTC. Encoded protein: CASSYAASGIHEQFF.

J is TRBJ2-1 and V is TRBV6-5; D is perhaps TRBD2 (6 bases). Germline assignment: CDR1 MNHEY and CDR2 SVGAGI. Trimming removed 2 bases at V and 6 bases at J, with 17 bases between. The CDR3 sequence is 16 residues long. The CDR3 DNA reads as TGTGCCAGCAGTTACGGGCGGGGTTCTTACCTCAATGAGCAGTTCTTC. Translated: CASSYGRGSYLNEQFF.

For the CDR3, the DNA is TGTGCCAGCAGCTTCTTCTCGGGCACAGATACGCAGTATTTT. As protein: CASSFFSGTDTQYF. The J gene is TRBJ2-3, the V gene TRBV11-2; unclear D gene. The V gene lost 3 bases and the J gene lost 1 base, with 8 bases spanning the gap. The CDR3 length is 14 residues. The germline CDR1 and CDR2 sequences are SGHAT and FQNNGV.

This chain joins TRBV18 and TRBJ2-7; a possible D gene is TRBD2 (6 bases). V was shortened by 0 bases and J by 5 bases, with 8 bases between the two germline ends. Germline CDR1 KGHSH, CDR2 LQKENI. The length of the CDR3 is 13 residues. CDR3: CASSPPASDEQYF. Here the CDR3 DNA reads TGTGCCAGCTCACCACCGGCTAGCGACGAGCAGTACTTC.

As DNA, the CDR3 is TGTGCCAGTAGTGAGGATTACTATGGCTACACCTTC. It codes for CASSEDYYGYTF. The chain carries TRBV19 and TRBJ1-2; D gene uncertain. In germline, CDR1 is LNHDA, CDR2 SQIVND (reference sequence). With 5 bases removed from V and 3 bases from J, the gap between germline ends came to 7 bases. The CDR3 has 12 residues.

This chain's CDR3 is CASSYMDRGSYEQYF. CDR3 coding DNA: TGTGCCAGCAGCTACATGGACAGGGGATCCTACGAGCAGTACTTC. V is TRBV7-8 and J is TRBJ2-7, with 9 bases identical to TRBD1. The CDR3 sequence is 15 residues long. CDR1 is SGHVS and CDR2 is FQNEAQ in the germline V gene. With 4 bases clipped from V and 1 base from J, the junction kept 5 bases outside the gene matches.

The V and J genes are TRBV6-2 or TRBV6-3 and TRBJ2-7; TRBD2 is a possible D gene (6 bases). Per germline, CDR1 MNHEY and CDR2 SVGEGT. This CDR3 comprises 15 residues. The V and J ends lost 0 bases and 7 bases respectively, with 16 bases between them. CDR3 region: CASSYSWRLVPEQYF. CDR3 DNA: TGTGCCAGCAGTTACTCGTGGAGACTAGTTCCTGAGCAGTACTTC.

The chain has TRBV3-1 (or the pseudogene TRBV3-2) and TRBJ1-4; D is uncertain. This CDR3 contains 15 residues. V was shortened by 2 bases and J by 8 bases, with 15 bases between the two germline ends. Germline V gene data show CDR1 as LGHDT and CDR2 as YNNKEL (reference sequence). The CDR3 sequence is CASSQIRGEREKLFF. CDR3 DNA: TGTGCCAGCAGCCAAATTCGCGGGGAACGGGAAAAACTGTTTTTT.

This chain links TRBV15 with TRBJ2-1, with D maybe TRBD2 (5 bases). CDR1 LNHNV and CDR2 YYDKDF come from the germline V gene (reference sequence). The CDR3 consists of 14 residues. V gave up 0 bases and J gave up 8 bases, with 11 bases separating them. In nucleotides, the CDR3 is TGTGCCACCAGCAGAGATCGGGCGGGCGATGAGCAGTTCTTC. Its protein product is CATSRDRAGDEQFF.

The CDR3 nucleotides are TGTGCCAGCACGGCGAAAGAGGGCTATGGCTACACCTTC. Translated: CASTAKEGYGYTF. The chain joins TRBV6-1 to TRBJ1-2; unclear D gene. This CDR3 is 13 amino acids long. Trimming removed 7 bases at V and 4 bases at J, with 13 bases between. CDR1 MNHNS and CDR2 SASEGT come from the germline V gene.

The chain carries TRBV29-1 and TRBJ2-3, with 9 bases lining up with TRBD2. From germline, CDR1 is SQVTM and CDR2 ANQGSEA. V was pared by 7 bases and J by 4 bases, with 15 bases of the junction left unmatched. CDR3 length: 16 residues. The CDR3 loop is CSAIAGVMGTADTQYF. The CDR3 bases are TGCAGCGCCATAGCGGGAGTAATGGGTACGGCAGATACGCAGTATTTT.

This clone has a handful of counts. The chain employs TRBV4-3 and TRBJ2-2; 16 bases fit TRBD2. Per germline, CDR1 LGHNA and CDR2 YSLEER. The ends lost 0 bases at V and 5 bases at J; junction bases unmatched: 12. The CDR3 sequence is 21 residues long. The CDR3 nucleotides are TGCGCCAGCAGCCAAGAGGCCCCAGGGACTAGCGGGGGGGCCGGGACCGGGGAGCTGTTTTTT. Amino acid sequence: CASSQEAPGTSGGAGTGELFF.

The rearrangement uses TRBV28 and TRBJ2-1; 8 bases are shared with TRBD2. CDR1 and CDR2 from the germline V gene are MDHEN and SYDVKM. This CDR3 region has 16 residues. J was trimmed by 5 bases and V by 5 bases; bases with no gene match: 11. CDR3: CASSPGFAGGHNEQFF. The CDR3 DNA reads TGTGCCAGCAGTCCTGGTTTCGCGGGAGGACACAATGAGCAGTTCTTC.

The V call is TRBV5-5, the J call TRBJ1-3, with D maybe TRBD1 (6 bases). Per germline, CDR1 SGHKS and CDR2 YYEKEE (reference sequence). This CDR3 contains 16 residues. Trimming cost V 1 base and J 2 bases, with 13 bases left between them. The CDR3 protein is CASSLRPTGTGNTIYF. DNA of the CDR3: TGTGCCAGCAGCTTGCGTCCGACAGGCACTGGAAACACCATATATTTT.

CDR3 DNA sequence: TGTGCCAGCAGCACCTTGAGGGGGGGTCCTGGAAACACCATATATTTT. Protein: CASSTLRGGPGNTIYF. V gene TRBV14 combines with J gene TRBJ1-3; perhaps TRBD1 as D (6 bases). Germline-derived CDR1 and CDR2 are SGHDN and FVKESK. This CDR3 is built from 16 residues. With 5 bases removed from V and 2 bases from J, the gap between germline ends came to 16 bases.

This sequence joins TRBV10-3 and TRBJ2-5; perhaps TRBD2 as D (8 bases). V gave up 4 bases and J gave up 2 bases, with 23 bases separating them. The CDR3 length is 18 residues. The V gene's germline CDR1 is ENHRY and CDR2 SYGVKD. The CDR3 here is CAISAGLGTAGVQETQYF. CDR3 bases: TGTGCCATCAGTGCCGGTCTGGGGACAGCGGGGGTTCAAGAGACCCAGTACTTC.